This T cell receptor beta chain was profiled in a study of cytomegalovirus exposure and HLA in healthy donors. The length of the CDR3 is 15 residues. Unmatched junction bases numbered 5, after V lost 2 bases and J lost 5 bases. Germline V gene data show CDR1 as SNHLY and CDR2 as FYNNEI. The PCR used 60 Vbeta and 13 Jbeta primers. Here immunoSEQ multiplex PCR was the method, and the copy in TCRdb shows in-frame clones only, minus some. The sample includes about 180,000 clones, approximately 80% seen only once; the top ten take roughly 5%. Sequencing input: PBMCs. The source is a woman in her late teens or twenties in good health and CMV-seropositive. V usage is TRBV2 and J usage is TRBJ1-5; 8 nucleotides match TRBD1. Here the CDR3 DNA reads TGTGCCAGCAGTGAAATAGAGACAGGGGATCAGCCCCAGCATTTT. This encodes CASSEIETGDQPQHF.